This is a list of T cell receptor beta chains from one sample in a study of cytotoxic CD8 clonotypes in ibrutinib-treated CLL. The data were produced by immunoSEQ multiplex PCR, yet TCRdb's version contains in-frame clones alone and is incomplete. Among more than 85,000 clones, 60% to 80% were seen once, and the ten largest hold about 30%. Sequenced material: PBMCs, taken after 12 months of ibrutinib treatment. Source of these receptors: a human donor with chronic lymphocytic leukemia. Both conserved end residues are part of each CDR3. D genes are given only for firm matches. Clone size appears in some rows only: once, few, many, or a class for an expanded clone.

v_gene: TRBV7-2
j_gene: TRBJ1-1
d_gene: -
abundance: -
CDR3aa: CASSLVHRDTEAFF
CDR3nt: TGTGCCAGCAGCTTAGTCCACAGGGACACTGAAGCTTTCTTT

v_gene: TRBV7-2
j_gene: TRBJ2-7
d_gene: TRBD1
abundance: -
CDR3aa: CASSDRGPYEQYF
CDR3nt: TGTGCCAGCAGCGACAGGGGCCCCTACGAGCAGTACTTC

v_gene: TRBV6-5
j_gene: TRBJ1-2
d_gene: -
abundance: -
CDR3aa: CASSPQEPLHYGYTF
CDR3nt: TGTGCCAGCAGTCCCCAGGAGCCCCTACACTATGGCTACACCTTC

v_gene: TRBV28
j_gene: TRBJ2-1
d_gene: -
abundance: -
CDR3aa: CASSLLGRYNEQFF
CDR3nt: TGTGCCAGCAGTTTGTTGGGGAGATACAATGAGCAGTTCTTC

v_gene: TRBV18
j_gene: TRBJ1-1
d_gene: -
abundance: once
CDR3aa: CASSPSLGADTEAFF
CDR3nt: TGTGCCAGCTCACCTTCTTTAGGGGCAGACACTGAAGCTTTCTTT

v_gene: TRBV7-9
j_gene: TRBJ1-5
d_gene: -
abundance: -
CDR3aa: CASSFGTSNQPQHF
CDR3nt: TGTGCCAGCAGCTTCGGGACAAGTAACCAGCCCCAGCATTTT

v_gene: TRBV12-5
j_gene: TRBJ1-1
d_gene: -
abundance: -
CDR3aa: CASGLVEKVFGENTEAFF
CDR3nt: TGTGCTAGTGGTTTGGTAGAAAAAGTTTTCGGAGAGAACACTGAAGCTTTCTTT

v_gene: TRBV5-1
j_gene: TRBJ1-2
d_gene: -
abundance: once
CDR3aa: CASSLETVGGYTF
CDR3nt: TGCGCCAGCAGCTTGGAGACAGTCGGGGGCTACACCTTC

v_gene: TRBV7-9
j_gene: TRBJ1-3
d_gene: TRBD1
abundance: -
CDR3aa: CASTKGAVGGNTIYF
CDR3nt: TGTGCCAGCACCAAGGGGGCGGTTGGCGGAAACACCATATATTTT

v_gene: TRBV7-2
j_gene: TRBJ2-3
d_gene: TRBD2
abundance: -
CDR3aa: CASSLGLAGDTQYF
CDR3nt: TGTGCCAGCAGCTTGGGGCTAGCGGGAGATACGCAGTATTTT